What follows are 23 T cell receptor beta chains derived from one specimen sequenced in a study of identical twins. From the 5' RACE reads, TCRdb called clonotypes with MiXCR, one entry per CDR3 protein. The sample yields 250,000 or so distinct CDR3 sequences, approximately 7.8% seen once. In addition, the sample was reused for a study of yellow fever vaccine responses in identical twins.

Sequencing used CD8+ T cells sorted from blood. These receptors were obtained from a young woman in good health.

At least ten counts were recorded for this clonotype. V usage is TRBV12-3 or TRBV12-4 and J usage is TRBJ1-1; no clear D. Trimming took 6 bases from V and 5 from J, leaving 10 bases between them. There are 12 residues in the CDR3. Written as DNA, the CDR3 is TGTGCCAGCAGCTTTGGAGGGACTGAAGCTTTCTTT. It is translated as CASSFGGTEAFF.

As concerns this clonotype: This may stem from a read error, because a much larger clone lies one nucleotide away. The J gene is TRBJ2-7, the V gene TRBV12-3 or TRBV12-4, with D unresolved. The CDR3 runs 13 residues. Trimming removed 3 bases at V and 3 bases at J, with 9 bases between. CDR3 sequence reads: CASSFGPFYEQYF. In DNA form, the CDR3 reads TGTGCCAGCAGTTTCGGGCCATTCTACGAGCAGTACTTC.

The chain links TRBV3-1 to TRBJ2-7; 7 nucleotides match TRBD2. Trimming cost V 8 bases and J 3 bases; bases outside gene matches: 10. CDR1 LGHDT and CDR2 YNNKEL come from the germline V gene (reference sequence). This CDR3 is built from 14 residues. This CDR3 reads CASCCGRGIYEQYF. The CDR3 nucleotides read TGTGCCAGCTGCTGCGGGAGAGGGATCTACGAGCAGTACTTC.

This clonotype was detected many times. J is TRBJ2-1 and V is TRBV12-3 or TRBV12-4; D is possibly TRBD1 (5 bases). This CDR3 region has 15 residues. Trimming took 3 bases from V and 5 from J, leaving 14 bases between them. CDR3 nucleotides: TGTGCCAGCAGTTTTGTCCCGGACACAAACAATGAGCAGTTCTTC. Translation gives CASSFVPDTNNEQFF.

This clonotype showed up just once. J is TRBJ2-5 and V is TRBV7-8; 11 bases are a match to TRBD2. The J segment lost 5 bases and the V segment lost 3 bases, leaving 5 bases of the junction unmatched. Germline V gene data show CDR1 as SGHVS and CDR2 as FQNEAQ. The CDR3 is 15 amino acids. The CDR3 nucleotides are TGTGCCAGCAGCTTTAGCGGGAGGGCCGGGGAGACCCAGTACTTC. Residues: CASSFSGRAGETQYF.

This clonotype was counted only a few times. The genes are TRBV28 and TRBJ2-3, with TRBD2 matching over 9 bases. Germline CDR1 and CDR2: MDHEN and SYDVKM. After removal of 3 bases from V and 3 bases from J, the junction contained 4 bases not matched to a gene. The CDR3 runs 15 residues. The CDR3 bases are TGTGCCAGCAGTTTTTATGCGGGAGGGACAGATACGCAGTATTTT. Encoded protein: CASSFYAGGTDTQYF. Based on the CDR3 plus reference TRBV28 and TRBJ2-3, the full variable domain is DVKVTQSSRYLVKRTGEKVFLECVQDMDHENMFWYRQDPGLGLRLIYFSYDVKMKEKGDIPEGYSVSREKKERFSLILESASTNQTSMYLCASSFYAGGTDTQYFGPGTRLTVL.

This clonotype was counted at least ten times. V is TRBV10-3 and J is TRBJ1-6; a possible D gene is TRBD1 (5 bases). The CDR3 totals 12 residues. V lost 2 bases and J lost 18, with 14 bases in between. CDR1 and CDR2 from the germline V gene are ENHRY and SYGVKD. For the CDR3, the DNA is TGTGCCATCAGTGAGCGGGGCAGCGCGGCCCACTTT. As protein: CAISERGSAAHF.

The table lists this clonotype with many counts. The CDR3 loop reads CSATDVPYNEQFF. DNA of the CDR3: TGCAGTGCCACCGACGTACCATACAATGAGCAGTTCTTC. The chain employs TRBV20-1 and TRBJ2-1, with no clear D. Germline V gives CDR1 DFQATT, CDR2 SNEGSKA (reference sequence). V lost 6 bases, J lost 4 bases, and 13 bases lay in between. The CDR3 sequence is 13 residues long.

V usage is TRBV7-8 and J usage is TRBJ2-5; D gene unclear. The germline V and J ends were trimmed by 6 bases and 5 bases, with 16 bases remaining between them. The length of the CDR3 is 14 residues. Germline V gene lookup returns CDR1 SGHVS and CDR2 FQNEAQ. The CDR3 spells CASRPTTGWETQYF. CDR3 in DNA: TGTGCCAGCAGACCTACAACCGGATGGGAGACCCAGTACTTC.

The chain joins TRBV10-3 to TRBJ1-5; TRBD1 is a possible D gene (5 bases). V dropped 0 bases and J dropped 2 bases, with 11 bases sitting between them. CDR3 length equals 16 residues. Per germline, CDR1 ENHRY and CDR2 SYGVKD. CDR3 bases: TGTGCCATCAGTGAGTCGAGGTGGGGGGGCAATCAGCCCCAGCATTTT. It yields the protein CAISESRWGGNQPQHF.

In DNA, the CDR3 is TGTGCCAGCAGTCCTCCAGCGGGGGAGCTCTCTGGGGCCAACGTCCTGACTTTC. Translating it yields CASSPPAGELSGANVLTF. The V gene is TRBV6-1, the J gene TRBJ2-6; 8 nucleotides agree with TRBD2. Germline V CDR1 and CDR2: MNHNS, SASEGT. V gave up 5 bases and J gave up 0 bases; unmatched junction bases: 9. This CDR3 comprises 18 residues.

The chain couples TRBV7-9 to TRBJ2-4; 7 nucleotides line up with TRBD2. Losses at the gene ends were 5 bases for V and 8 bases for J; bases not matched to a gene: 12. Per the germline V gene, CDR1 is SEHNR and CDR2 is FQNEAQ (reference sequence). The CDR3 loop spans 15 amino acids. The CDR3 region is CASSAPGTKWDIQYF. In nucleotides, the CDR3 is TGTGCCAGCAGCGCCCCCGGGACTAAATGGGACATTCAGTACTTC.

At least ten counts were recorded for this clonotype. The rearrangement uses TRBV5-1 and TRBJ1-2; no clear D. CDR3 length equals 17 residues. The V end lost 4 bases, the J end lost 2 bases, and 21 bases lay between the germline ends. Germline assignment: CDR1 SGHRS and CDR2 YFSETQ. The CDR3 is CASSPETPAGKNYGYTF. CDR3 in DNA: TGCGCCAGCAGCCCGGAGACTCCGGCGGGGAAAAACTATGGCTACACCTTC.

This clonotype was found a few times. This chain links TRBV11-3 with TRBJ1-2; tentative D call: TRBD1 (5 bases). The V gene lost 4 bases and the J gene lost 4 bases, with 10 bases spanning the gap. Germline CDR1 and CDR2: SGHNT and YENEEA. The CDR3 length is 13 residues. The CDR3 loop is CASSSAGGYGYTF. In DNA, the CDR3 is TGTGCCAGCAGCTCCGCGGGGGGCTATGGCTACACCTTC.

In regard to this clonotype: A much larger clone differs from this one at a single base, so this may be a read error. V is TRBV5-1 and J is TRBJ2-3, with D perhaps given as TRBD1 or TRBD2 (5 bases each). The CDR3 is 17 residues long. V gave up 3 bases and J gave up 6 bases, with 23 bases separating them. From germline, CDR1 is SGHRS and CDR2 YFSETQ. The CDR3 DNA is TGCGCCAGCAGCTCGGTTTATGGTCGTCCAGGGACGGATACGCAGTATTTT. Its translation: CASSSVYGRPGTDTQYF.

This clonotype has at least ten counts. CDR3 region: CASSVGGAQTEAFF. DNA of the CDR3: TGTGCCAGCAGCGTAGGGGGGGCGCAGACTGAAGCTTTCTTT. The rearrangement links TRBV9 to TRBJ1-1; possibly TRBD1 for D (6 bases). Germline V gene lookup returns CDR1 SGDLS and CDR2 YYNGEE. V lost 0 bases to trimming and J lost 5 bases, with 11 bases between them. CDR3 length: 14 residues.

The chain joins TRBV10-2 to TRBJ1-2; D is possibly TRBD1 (5 bases). From germline, CDR1 is WSHSY and CDR2 SAAADI. CDR3 size: 13 residues. Trimming took 6 bases from V and 4 from J, leaving 12 bases between them. The CDR3 DNA follows: TGCGCCAGCAGCGTAGGGGCTGTCTATGGCTACACCTTC. It yields the protein CASSVGAVYGYTF.

This clonotype was seen only a few times. The gene calls are TRBV2 and TRBJ2-3; D ambiguous. This CDR3 has 17 residues. Trimming shortened V by 9 bases and J by 3 bases, and 25 bases separated the two germline ends. Germline-derived CDR1 and CDR2 are SNHLY and FYNNEI. In nucleotides, the CDR3 is TGTGCCAGGAGCACGACATCTCCTCCCCCTCGGACAGATACGCAGTATTTT. It yields the protein CARSTTSPPPRTDTQYF.

This clonotype was detected ten times or more. The chain recombines TRBV28 with TRBJ1-5; D call uncertain. The V gene's germline CDR1 is MDHEN and CDR2 SYDVKM. The CDR3 covers 11 residues. V was cut by 3 bases and J by 4 bases, with 1 base left in between. The CDR3 region is CASSLNQPQHF. The CDR3 DNA sequence: TGTGCCAGCAGTTTGAATCAGCCCCAGCATTTT.

This clonotype was counted only a few times. V gene TRBV28 combines with J gene TRBJ2-7, with TRBD2 matching over 9 bases. The CDR3 length is 14 residues. Looked up from germline, CDR1 is MDHEN and CDR2 is SYDVKM. V was pared by 0 bases and J by 5 bases, with 2 bases of the junction left unmatched. The CDR3 DNA reads TGTGCCAGCAGTTTATGGTCTAGCGGGAACGAGCAGTACTTC. It yields the protein CASSLWSSGNEQYF.

In its sample, this clonotype was seen many times. The V call is TRBV9, the J call TRBJ2-2; TRBD1 agrees at 9 bases. V trimming: 2 bases; J trimming: 2 bases; junction bases outside the gene matches: 4. The CDR3 is 16 amino acids. Germline CDR1 reads SGDLS; CDR2 reads YYNGEE. CDR3 region: CASSVRTGDNTGELFF. In DNA form, the CDR3 reads TGTGCCAGCAGCGTTCGGACAGGGGATAACACCGGGGAGCTGTTTTTT.

This clonotype was detected many times. The V gene is TRBV5-1, the J gene TRBJ2-7; 9 positions agree with TRBD2. Germline loops: CDR1 SGHRS, CDR2 YFSETQ. The CDR3 runs 15 residues. Trimming took 4 bases from V and 0 from J; bases not matched to a gene: 5. This chain's CDR3 is CASSPRTSVSYEQYF. CDR3 nucleotides: TGCGCCAGCAGCCCAAGGACTAGCGTCTCCTACGAGCAGTACTTC.

Ten or more counts support this clonotype. The V and J genes are TRBV6-1 and TRBJ1-2; maybe TRBD1 (5 bases). V lost 5 bases and J lost 4, with 14 bases in between. Per the germline V gene, CDR1 is MNHNS and CDR2 is SASEGT. The CDR3 length is 14 residues. CDR3 sequence (DNA): TGTGCCAGCAGTCATCACAGGAACAGCTATGGCTACACCTTC. It specifies CASSHHRNSYGYTF.